One and the same sample provided the 11 T cell receptor beta chains below, sequenced in a study. TCRdb analysed the RT-PCR reads with MiXCR anew, one entry per CDR3 protein. Of approximately 720,000 distinct CDR3 sequences listed, 14% are singletons. Specimen: memory CD4+ T cells from blood. The receptors come from a female donor in good health, serving as a healthy control.

This clonotype was observed a few times. CDR3 sequence: CASSIAGTPTDTQYF. DNA of the CDR3: TGTGCCAGCAGCATAGCGGGGACCCCGACAGATACGCAGTATTTT. The chain couples TRBV7-3 to TRBJ2-3; 8 bases are a match to TRBD2. Trimming cost V 5 bases and J 3 bases; bases outside gene matches: 7. Germline V gene data show CDR1 as SGHTA and CDR2 as FQGTGA. The CDR3 has 15 amino acids.

Many counts were recorded for this clonotype. The chain employs TRBV5-5 and TRBJ2-7, with 10 bases aligning to TRBD1. The CDR3 covers 15 residues. V was pared by 0 bases and J by 4 bases, with 4 bases of the junction left unmatched. In germline, CDR1 is SGHKS, CDR2 YYEKEE (reference sequence). The CDR3 loop reads CASSLVTGGLYEQYF. CDR3 coding DNA: TGTGCCAGCAGCTTGGTGACAGGGGGCTTGTACGAGCAGTACTTC.

The chain carries TRBV6-5 and TRBJ2-7; the match to TRBD2 covers 12 bases. Trimming took 4 bases from V and 7 from J; bases not matched to a gene: 11. This CDR3 contains 16 residues. The germline gives CDR1 MNHEY, CDR2 SVGAGI. The CDR3 bases are TGTGCCAGCAGTTCGCTGACTAGCGGGAGTCCACATGAGCAGTACTTC. It translates to CASSSLTSGSPHEQYF.

The chain carries TRBV18 and TRBJ1-2; TRBD1 is a possible D gene (5 bases). Germline V gene data show CDR1 as KGHSH and CDR2 as LQKENI. The V and J ends lost 3 bases and 4 bases respectively, with 15 bases between them. The CDR3 runs to 15 residues. The CDR3 region is CASSPSPGPRYGYTF. The CDR3 region has the DNA TGTGCCAGCTCACCTTCCCCGGGACCGCGCTATGGCTACACCTTC.

This clonotype appeared a few times. The chain combines TRBV20-1 with TRBJ1-1, with TRBD1 identical over 7 bases. Germline-derived CDR1 and CDR2 are DFQATT and SNEGSKA (reference sequence). The junction had 15 bases not matched to a gene; V was cut back by 0 bases and J by 11 bases. The CDR3 is 15 amino acids. CDR3 DNA sequence: TGCAGTGCTAGAGATTTAGGGCAGGGGGGAAATAGGGCTTTCTTT. Translating gives CSARDLGQGGNRAFF.

V usage is TRBV21-1 and J usage is TRBJ1-5; TRBD1 reflects the table's D call only, with no check against the DNA. TRBV21-1 is a pseudogene. The CDR3 length is 13 residues. The CDR3 DNA is TGTGCCACCGGGGAGACAGCCAATCAGCCCCAGCATTTT. Protein: CATGETANQPQHF.

As DNA, the CDR3 is TGTGCCAGCAGTCCGCTCCCGGGACGGGGGAACACTGAAGCTTTCTTT. Translated: CASSPLPGRGNTEAFF. This chain joins TRBV27 and TRBJ1-1; possibly TRBD1 for D (5 bases). V lost 5 bases and J 1 base, leaving 17 bases between the germline ends. Germline V lookup: CDR1 MNHEY, CDR2 SMNVEV (reference sequence). The CDR3 is 16 residues long.

The chain uses TRBV2 and TRBJ1-6, with D possibly TRBD1 on 6 matching bases. The germline gives CDR1 SNHLY, CDR2 FYNNEI. V was shortened by 7 bases and J by 6 bases, with 13 bases between the two germline ends. The length of the CDR3 is 14 residues. The CDR3 is CASKGETTNSPLHF. The CDR3 nucleotides are TGTGCCAGCAAGGGGGAAACTACTAATTCACCCCTCCACTTT.

This clonotype was detected a few times. V and J are TRBV24-1 and TRBJ1-2; maybe TRBD1 (5 bases). The V end lost 10 bases, the J end lost 6 bases, and 14 bases lay between the germline ends. This CDR3 is built from 12 residues. Germline CDR1 and CDR2: KGHDR and SFDVKD. In DNA form, the CDR3 reads TGTGCCACTAGTAAGGGGAGAGATGGCTACACCTTC. It is translated as CATSKGRDGYTF.

Many counts were recorded for this clonotype. The chain has TRBV6-5 and TRBJ2-7; the D gene is possibly TRBD2 (6 bases). The CDR3 spans 14 residues. Germline CDR1 MNHEY, CDR2 SVGAGI. With 2 bases removed from V and 4 bases from J, the gap between germline ends came to 12 bases. CDR3 sequence: CASSYRGGLYEQYF. CDR3 sequence (DNA): TGTGCCAGCAGTTACAGAGGAGGGTTGTACGAGCAGTACTTC.

This clonotype was detected many times. The chain carries TRBV7-2 and TRBJ2-7; 10 bases line up with TRBD1. Germline V lookup: CDR1 SGHTA, CDR2 FQGNSA. The CDR3 has 13 amino acids. With 5 bases clipped from V and 10 bases from J, the junction kept 8 bases outside the gene matches. The CDR3 spells CASSQARDRGQYF. The CDR3 DNA reads TGTGCCAGCAGCCAAGCCAGGGACAGGGGCCAGTACTTC.